This TCR beta chain stems from a study of cytomegalovirus exposure and HLA in healthy donors. In the study overall: Early released data had around 89 million unique TCRs, all coming from HLA-typed donors. General study results and limits: Reportedly, cytomegalovirus status was diagnosed with high sensitivity and specificity.

The V end was cut by 5 bases, the J end by 1 base, with 12 bases between. CDR3 length: 14 residues. Germline CDR1 LNHDA, CDR2 SQIVND (reference sequence). About this clone: The antigen remains unidentified.

A multiplex PCR was run with 60 Vbeta primers and 13 Jbeta primers. In the authors' workflow: As a later analysis found, there were tens of millions of unique TCR beta chains, of which some 9.9 million were shared. Sequencing was performed with immunoSEQ multiplex PCR; in TCRdb, only in-frame clones are kept and a portion is missing. That table is the source of V, J and clone size, and D and trimming were worked out from the DNA. Seen here are about 160,000 clones, roughly 80% observed once, and the top ten hold approximately 12%. The receptor comes from a man aged 50 to 60 in good health and CMV-seropositive. Material for sequencing was PBMCs. J is TRBJ2-7 and V is TRBV19; perhaps TRBD1 as D (6 bases). CDR3: CASSAHRVSYEQYF. The CDR3 nucleotides are TGTGCCAGTAGTGCTCACAGGGTTTCCTACGAGCAGTACTTC.